These 18 T cell receptor beta chains were sequenced from one sample in a study of post-analysis software for immune sequencing data (dated by TCRdb to between 2014 and 2017). Paper-wide results and their limitations: Patients showed significantly higher frequencies than controls for several TRBV segments, among them TRBV5-6, TRBV5-1 and TRBV20-1.

The antigens of these receptors remain unknown. The library was obtained by PCR. Sequencing was performed on an Illumina HiSeq 2500. Unique molecular identifiers were incorporated into TCR beta cDNA libraries to reduce PCR and sequencing biases. TCRdb reanalyzed the raw reads on its own, using fastp at Q25 for trimming and MiXCR for clone calling, and kept in-frame beta chains. Every distinct CDR3 protein forms one entry, paired with its most common genes and DNA. Within this sample are 350,000 to 500,000 distinct CDR3 sequences, with less than 40% of them counted one time only. Around 8% of the sample is held by the ten biggest clonotypes. The sample consisted of blood. These receptors all stem from a girl aged 2 to 10 with multiple sclerosis.

The rearrangement joins TRBV7-2 to TRBJ2-1; no clear D gene. Trimming stripped 1 base from V and 0 bases from J, with 13 bases between. Germline CDR1 and CDR2: SGHTA and FQGNSA. The CDR3 is 17 amino acids. DNA for the CDR3: TGTGCCAGCAGCTTAGTGGCGGCGAGGAGCTCCTACAATGAGCAGTTCTTC. This translates into CASSLVAARSSYNEQFF.

This clonotype was detected a few times. The gene calls are TRBV15 and TRBJ2-5; the D gene is possibly TRBD1 (6 bases). The germline V gene has CDR1 LNHNV and CDR2 YYDKDF (reference sequence). Deletions cut 0 bases from V and 1 base from J, with 9 bases between. The CDR3 loop spans 15 amino acids. This CDR3 reads CATSRDRGGQETQYF. CDR3 nucleotide sequence: TGTGCCACCAGCAGAGACAGGGGTGGCCAAGAGACCCAGTACTTC.

The rearrangement joins TRBV7-3 to TRBJ2-7, with TRBD1 identical over 9 bases. The V gene's germline CDR1 is SGHTA and CDR2 FQGTGA. Trimming removed 3 bases from V and 4 bases from J; junction bases left unmatched: 7. The CDR3 has 15 residues. CDR3 DNA: TGTGCCAGCAGCTTGGATGGGACAGGGACGTACGAGCAGTACTTC. This encodes CASSLDGTGTYEQYF.

V is TRBV7-2 and J is TRBJ2-1; TRBD1 matches 10 bases. The CDR3 loop spans 16 amino acids. The germline gives CDR1 SGHTA, CDR2 FQGNSA. Germline trimming cut 2 bases from V and 10 bases from J; bases unmatched to any gene: 11. The CDR3 bases are TGTGCCAGCAGCTTAAATGGGGACAGGGGTTCCGGAGAGCAGTTCTTC. This encodes CASSLNGDRGSGEQFF.

This clonotype appeared a few times. The genes are TRBV2 and TRBJ2-3; 7 bases agree with TRBD2. V shed 5 bases and J 5 bases; nucleotides not matched to a gene: 10. CDR1 is SNHLY, CDR2 FYNNEI, per germline. CDR3 size: 15 residues. CDR3 sequence (DNA): TGTGCCAGCAGTCTGGATCGTGGCGGGGGAGATACGCAGTATTTT. Protein product: CASSLDRGGGDTQYF.

V gene TRBV11-2 combines with J gene TRBJ2-5, with D uncertain. The CDR3 runs 14 residues. Between the trimmed V and J ends, which lost 5 bases and 1 base, there was a span of 11 bases. Per the germline V gene, CDR1 is SGHAT and CDR2 is FQNNGV. DNA for the CDR3: TGTGCCAGCAGCCCCGGGTACGCCCAAGAGACCCAGTACTTC. Its translation is CASSPGYAQETQYF.

The rearrangement uses TRBV24-1 and TRBJ2-3, with 8 bases matching TRBD2. Germline CDR1 KGHDR, CDR2 SFDVKD. The CDR3 is 16 amino acids. The trim removed 1 base at V and 6 bases at J, leaving 8 bases unmatched. CDR3 amino acids: CATSDFGSGSGDTQYF. The CDR3 DNA follows: TGTGCCACCAGTGATTTTGGGAGCGGGAGTGGGGATACGCAGTATTTT.

To note about this clonotype: At one of its ends the junction is not consistent with the germline gene, which may arise from a read error. V and J are TRBV12-3 or TRBV12-4 and TRBJ1-5; D call uncertain. This CDR3 has 15 residues. CDR3 bases: TGTGCTAGCAGACGAAACGACGGTAGCAATCAGCCCCAGCATTTT. This gives the protein CASRRNDGSNQPQHF.

CDR3 nucleotide sequence: TGTGCCAGCAGCTTCCAACCGGGGCATATTTCTAACTATGGCTACACCTTC. It is translated as CASSFQPGHISNYGYTF. The chain combines TRBV7-9 with TRBJ1-2; D possibly corresponds to TRBD1 (5 bases). V was trimmed by 3 bases and J by 0 bases, leaving 17 bases between them. Germline values: CDR1 SEHNR, CDR2 FQNEAQ (reference sequence). The CDR3 consists of 17 residues.

This clonotype was observed a few times. This chain joins TRBV28 and TRBJ2-1, with a possible D match to TRBD2 (5 bases). The CDR3 covers 12 residues. V lost 7 bases to trimming and J lost 2 bases, with 6 bases between them. Germline loops: CDR1 MDHEN, CDR2 SYDVKM. The DNA of the CDR3 is TGTGCCAGCACGACTACCTACAATGAGCAGTTCTTC. As protein: CASTTTYNEQFF.

Concerning this clonotype: A junction boundary mismatches the germline segment, possibly from a read error. The chain recombines TRBV7-3 with TRBJ2-1, with D possibly matching TRBD2 (6 bases). Germline loops: CDR1 SGHTA, CDR2 FQGTGA. The CDR3 is made up of 14 amino acids. The CDR3: CASSLAVGANVQFF. CDR3 nucleotides: TGCGCCAGCAGCTTAGCGGTAGGGGCGAATGTGCAGTTCTTC.

The chain joins TRBV6-5 to TRBJ1-5; D unclear. The CDR3 has 15 amino acids. In germline, CDR1 is MNHEY, CDR2 SVGAGI. V lost 0 bases and J lost 7, with 13 bases in between. For the CDR3, the DNA is TGTGCCAGCAGTTACTCGAAAACGTCCGGACAGCCCCAGCATTTT. Translation: CASSYSKTSGQPQHF.

The chain's CDR3 is CASSLEPGGYNEQFF. DNA for the CDR3: TGTGCCAGCAGCTTAGAACCTGGTGGCTACAATGAGCAGTTCTTC. The rearrangement uses TRBV7-8 and TRBJ2-1, with no clear D. Germline V CDR1 and CDR2: SGHVS, FQNEAQ. V dropped 1 base and J dropped 3 bases, with 10 bases sitting between them. The CDR3 is made up of 15 amino acids.

Regarding this clonotype: One end of the junction is discordant with germline, which a read error may explain. The chain uses TRBV20-1 and TRBJ1-1, with 8 bases that match TRBD1. The CDR3 spans 14 residues. The germline V gene has CDR1 DFQATT and CDR2 SNEGSKA (reference sequence). The CDR3 bases are TGCAGTACTAGAGATGGGACAGGCTGGACTGAAGCTTTCTTT. It yields the protein CSTRDGTGWTEAFF.

The chain links TRBV10-3 to TRBJ1-5; D is perhaps TRBD1 (6 bases). This CDR3 spans 13 amino acids. The V and J ends lost 7 bases and 5 bases respectively, with 12 bases between them. Germline V CDR1 and CDR2: ENHRY, SYGVKD. This chain's CDR3 is CAIKNAGDQPQHF. The DNA for the CDR3 is TGTGCCATCAAAAACGCAGGGGATCAGCCCCAGCATTTT.

This chain uses TRBV12-3 or TRBV12-4 with TRBJ1-5; D is possibly TRBD1 (5 bases). This CDR3 region has 17 residues. V was clipped by 8 bases and J by 0 bases, with 20 bases between them. The CDR3 nucleotides are TGTGCCAGCGGTAAAGACAGTTTATCCTTTAGCAATCAGCCCCAGCATTTT. Translated, it gives CASGKDSLSFSNQPQHF.

This clonotype was counted only a few times. The chain carries TRBV9 and TRBJ2-7; no reliable D call. Germline CDR1 reads SGDLS; CDR2 reads YYNGEE. There are 13 residues in the CDR3. Trimming took off 1 base at V and 7 bases at J, with 12 bases between the two ends. In DNA, the CDR3 is TGTGCCAGCAGCGTAAATGACGGCCTTGAGCAGTACTTC. It encodes CASSVNDGLEQYF.

The V and J genes are TRBV18 and TRBJ2-7, with 10 bases matching TRBD1. Germline CDR1 and CDR2: KGHSH and LQKENI. This CDR3 is built from 14 residues. Unmatched junction bases numbered 6, after V lost 3 bases and J lost 7 bases. CDR3 DNA: TGTGCCAGCTCACCGGGACAGGGGTTAAGGGAGCAGTACTTC. Protein sequence: CASSPGQGLREQYF.